The 18 T cell receptor beta chains reported below all come from one sample, sequenced in a study of T cell responses to AZD1222 COVID-19 vaccine. TCRdb's copy holds only in-frame clones and misses some; the assay was immunoSEQ multiplex PCR. The table lists 150,000 to 190,000 clones, about 88% of them singletons. The material sequenced was peripheral blood, taken after recovery from COVID-19. The receptors stem from an adult who had recovered from COVID-19.

This chain links TRBV19 with TRBJ1-3; TRBD1 agrees at 7 bases. CDR1 and CDR2 (germline): LNHDA, SQIVND (reference sequence). Losses at the gene ends were 9 bases for V and 4 bases for J; bases not matched to a gene: 9. The CDR3 has 14 residues. CDR3 sequence reads: CASHRGLRGNTIYF. CDR3 DNA sequence: TGTGCCAGCCACAGGGGATTGAGGGGAAACACCATATATTTT.

As for this clone: Other DNA sequences from this sample encode an identical CDR3 as well. The CDR3 DNA is TGTGCCAGCAGTGAGGCGGGCCGGAACTACGAGCAGTACTTC. The encoded protein is CASSEAGRNYEQYF. The chain is built from TRBV2 and TRBJ2-7; tentatively, D is TRBD2 (5 bases). The V gene's germline CDR1 is SNHLY and CDR2 FYNNEI. The CDR3 consists of 14 residues. V dropped 3 bases and J dropped 3 bases, with 12 bases sitting between them.

The V call is TRBV20-1, the J call TRBJ2-7, with D hard to call. The CDR3 contains 11 residues. CDR1 and CDR2 (germline): DFQATT, SNEGSKA (reference sequence). V lost 0 bases and J 7 bases, leaving 7 bases between the germline ends. In nucleotides, the CDR3 is TGCAGTGCTAGAGAAAGGGATGAGCAGTACTTC. It encodes CSARERDEQYF.

The genes are TRBV5-1 and TRBJ2-5, with D uncertain. V was pared by 0 bases and J by 4 bases, with 4 bases between. The germline CDR1 and CDR2 sequences are SGHRS and YFSETQ. CDR3 size: 12 residues. The CDR3 region is CASSLDRETQYF. CDR3 nucleotide sequence: TGCGCCAGCAGCTTGGATCGAGAGACCCAGTACTTC.

The chain is built from TRBV18 and TRBJ2-7; TRBD1 is a possible D gene (5 bases). The CDR3 is 13 amino acids. With 1 base removed from V and 3 bases from J, the gap between germline ends came to 7 bases. Per germline, CDR1 KGHSH and CDR2 LQKENI. DNA of the CDR3: TGTGCCAGCTCACCACACAGGCTCTACGAGCAGTACTTC. This sequence encodes CASSPHRLYEQYF.

The chain couples TRBV12-3 or TRBV12-4 to TRBJ1-6, with TRBD1 as a possible D gene (6 bases). The V gene lost 8 bases and the J gene lost 6 bases, with 11 bases spanning the gap. The CDR3 runs to 13 residues. The CDR3 reads CASGQRSNSPLHF. The CDR3 nucleotides read TGTGCCAGCGGACAGAGATCTAATTCACCCCTCCACTTT.

The chain employs TRBV11-3 and TRBJ2-1; 11 nucleotides agree with TRBD2. J gave up 5 bases and V 4 bases, and 1 base lay outside the gene matches. CDR3 size: 14 residues. The V gene's germline CDR1 is SGHNT and CDR2 YENEEA. The CDR3 coding sequence is TGTGCCAGCAGCTGGGGACTAGCGGACAATGAGCAGTTCTTC. Residues: CASSWGLADNEQFF.

The chain is built from TRBV27 and TRBJ2-7, with TRBD2 as a possible D gene (5 bases). The CDR3 runs to 16 residues. The V gene's germline CDR1 is MNHEY and CDR2 SMNVEV (reference sequence). V was pared by 0 bases and J by 3 bases, with 15 bases between. CDR3 in amino acids: CASSLSLSGPYYEQYF. The CDR3 coding sequence is TGTGCCAGCAGTTTATCTCTCAGCGGCCCTTACTACGAGCAGTACTTC.

The chain carries TRBV27 and TRBJ2-3, with D perhaps being TRBD1 or TRBD2 (5 bases each). The germline V and J ends were trimmed by 7 bases and 8 bases, with 13 bases remaining between them. The CDR3 spans 12 residues. Germline CDR1 reads MNHEY; CDR2 reads SMNVEV (reference sequence). Here the CDR3 DNA reads TGTGCCAGCACCACTCAGAGGGGTACGCAGTATTTT. This encodes CASTTQRGTQYF.

In the case of this clone: This CDR3 is also generated by other DNA sequences in the sample. As DNA, the CDR3 is TGCGCCAGCAGCTTGGGATTAGCGGGGTACAATGAGCAGTTCTTC. As protein: CASSLGLAGYNEQFF. The V gene is TRBV5-1, the J gene TRBJ2-1; 8 bases map to TRBD2. Germline V gives CDR1 SGHRS, CDR2 YFSETQ. V shed 0 bases, J shed 4 bases, and the junction held 3 bases outside the gene matches. The CDR3 is 15 residues long.

This chain uses TRBV5-1 with TRBJ1-3; D gene uncertain. In germline, CDR1 is SGHRS, CDR2 YFSETQ. The CDR3 is 17 residues long. Trimming took off 2 bases at V and 4 bases at J, with 19 bases between the two ends. CDR3 loop: CASSFYRARILGNTIYF. CDR3 nucleotide sequence: TGCGCCAGCAGCTTCTATAGGGCCAGGATCTTAGGAAACACCATATATTTT.

This rearrangement joins TRBV28 to TRBJ2-7; unclear D gene. This CDR3 region has 13 residues. The germline V and J ends were trimmed by 6 bases and 0 bases, with 9 bases remaining between them. CDR1 is MDHEN and CDR2 is SYDVKM in the germline V gene. The CDR3, as DNA: TGTGCCAGCAGACCGCCCCCCTCCTACGAGCAGTACTTC. Amino acids: CASRPPPSYEQYF.

The chain couples TRBV7-2 to TRBJ1-5; TRBD1 matches at 12 bases. Germline values: CDR1 SGHTA, CDR2 FQGNSA. CDR3 size: 19 residues. Germline trimming cut 4 bases from V and 0 bases from J; bases unmatched to any gene: 10. Here the CDR3 DNA reads TGTGCCAGCAGCTCGAACCCGGGACAGGGGGCTGTTAGCAATCAGCCCCAGCATTTT. Protein: CASSSNPGQGAVSNQPQHF. Full variable domain (remainder filled in from reference TRBV7-2 and TRBJ1-5): GAGVSQSPSNKVTEKGKDVELRCDPISGHTALYWYRQSLGQGLEFLIYFQGNSAPDKSGLPSDRFSAERTGGSVSTLTIQRTQQEDSAVYLCASSSNPGQGAVSNQPQHFGDGTRLSIL.

This chain uses TRBV4-1 with TRBJ1-6; D ambiguous. The CDR3 consists of 13 residues. Between the trimmed V and J ends, which lost 0 bases and 10 bases, there was a span of 7 bases. Germline CDR1 is MGHRA and CDR2 is YSYEKL. The chain's CDR3 is CASSQDQGSPLHF. In DNA form, the CDR3 reads TGCGCCAGCAGCCAAGATCAAGGGTCACCCCTCCACTTT.

This chain links TRBV5-8 with TRBJ2-2, with D possibly matching TRBD2 (6 bases). Germline V gene sequence: CDR1 SGHTS, CDR2 YDEGEE. V was shortened by 5 bases and J by 1 base, with 15 bases between the two germline ends. This CDR3 region has 16 residues. The CDR3 DNA reads as TGTGCCAGCAGGGAGGGGTTTACTCAGAACACCGGGGAGCTGTTTTTT. Encoded protein: CASREGFTQNTGELFF.

The chain has TRBV4-1 and TRBJ2-7, with D possibly being TRBD2 (6 bases). Germline CDR1 is MGHRA and CDR2 is YSYEKL. The ends were cut back, 6 bases at V and 3 bases at J, with 21 bases in the middle. The CDR3 is 16 residues long. The CDR3 protein is CASRQFPEGRIYEQYF. The CDR3 DNA is TGCGCCAGCAGACAATTCCCGGAGGGGCGGATCTACGAGCAGTACTTC.

This chain links TRBV16 with TRBJ1-2, with D hard to call. Between the trimmed V and J ends, which lost 1 base and 5 bases, there was a span of 5 bases. Per germline, CDR1 KGHSY and CDR2 FQNENV. The CDR3 length is 12 residues. The CDR3 region is CASSQLGYGYTF. The CDR3 nucleotides are TGTGCCAGCAGCCAATTAGGGTATGGCTACACCTTC. Using reference TRBV16 and TRBJ1-2 for the parts outside the CDR3, the full variable domain is GEEVAQTPKHLVRGEGQKAKLYCAPIKGHSYVFWYQQVLKNEFKFLISFQNENVFDETGMPKERFSAKCLPNSPCSLEIQATKLEDSAVYFCASSQLGYGYTFGSGTRLTVV.

The chain is built from TRBV12-3 or TRBV12-4 and TRBJ2-7; no clear D gene. The germline V and J ends were trimmed by 6 bases and 3 bases, with 9 bases remaining between them. CDR3 length: 12 amino acids. In DNA form, the CDR3 reads TGTGCCAGCAGCCGGGTCTTCTACGAGCAGTACTTC. Encoded protein: CASSRVFYEQYF.